These 5 T cell receptor beta chains came from one sample sequenced in a study of neurological immune-mediated disorders. MiXCR was run by TCRdb on the 5' RACE reads, yielding one entry per CDR3 protein. Altogether around 69,000 distinct CDR3 sequences are present, 10% being singletons, with the ten largest covering roughly a tenth. Time point: longitudinal time-point 1 (baseline). Sequenced input: PBMCs. The source is a man younger than 45 in good health.

This clonotype appeared many times. The V gene is TRBV2, the J gene TRBJ2-1; D remains ambiguous. CDR1 is SNHLY, CDR2 FYNNEI, per germline. V lost 6 bases to trimming and J lost 6 bases, with 18 bases between them. The CDR3 consists of 15 residues. CDR3 coding DNA: TGTGCCAGCAGCGCCCAAGGTAACCTCGTCAATGAGCAGTTCTTC. Translation: CASSAQGNLVNEQFF.

In this sample, this clonotype turned up many times. The J gene is TRBJ2-7, the V gene TRBV12-3 or TRBV12-4; 8 bases match TRBD2. The CDR3 extends over 13 amino acids. V dropped 6 bases and J dropped 1; count of bases not matched to a gene: 2. The chain's CDR3 is CASSPGGSYEQYF. Here the CDR3 DNA reads TGTGCCAGCAGCCCGGGGGGGTCCTACGAGCAGTACTTC.

This clonotype appeared many times. The CDR3 reads CASSLSGLAGLDEQFF. CDR3 sequence (DNA): TGTGCCAGCAGCTTATCAGGACTAGCGGGCCTAGATGAGCAGTTCTTC. The chain joins TRBV7-9 to TRBJ2-1; 11 nucleotides line up with TRBD2. Germline loops: CDR1 SEHNR, CDR2 FQNEAQ (reference sequence). The V segment lost 2 bases and the J segment 8 bases; nucleotides outside the gene matches: 8. The CDR3 runs to 16 residues.

The sample holds many counts of this clonotype. This rearrangement joins TRBV6-4 to TRBJ2-1; D is unclear. Trimming removed 0 bases from V and 5 bases from J, with 5 bases in between. Germline assignment: CDR1 MRHNA and CDR2 SNTAGT. This CDR3 region has 13 residues. CDR3 DNA: TGTGCCAGCAGTGACTCGGAACACAATGAGCAGTTCTTC. Translated, it gives CASSDSEHNEQFF.

This clonotype occurred many times. The V and J genes are TRBV20-1 and TRBJ2-7; tentatively, D is TRBD2 (5 bases). This CDR3 region has 13 residues. Germline assignment: CDR1 DFQATT and CDR2 SNEGSKA (reference sequence). V was trimmed by 6 bases and J by 4 bases, leaving 16 bases between them. The CDR3 DNA follows: TGCAGTGCCCCCTACCGGGGATTTTACGAGCAGTACTTC. It translates to CSAPYRGFYEQYF.